This T cell receptor beta chain was sequenced in a study of OX40 agonist ivuxolimab in advanced cancers. The overall study: It was permissible to have had prior anti-PD-1, anti-PD-L1 or anti-CTLA-4 therapy, and over 35% had some.

In this sample, this clone turned up once. The V end lost 5 bases, the J end lost 0 bases, and 11 bases lay between the germline ends. The germline CDR1 and CDR2 sequences are SQVTM and ANQGSEA. CDR3 length: 14 amino acids. This table comes from immunoSEQ multiplex PCR, and its TCRdb copy is limited to in-frame clones, with some not included. The sample lists about 49,000 clones, roughly 83% occurring once. Baseline was the first blood sampling point, followed by cycle 4 day 1 and cycle 7 day 1. The source material was CD4+ or CD8+ T cells sorted from blood, sampled in a trial of the OX40 agonist ivuxolimab. The genes are TRBV29-1 and TRBJ1-3; D gene unclear. The sequence was collected from an adult with an advanced solid tumor such as melanoma, head and neck, liver or kidney cancer. The chain's CDR3 is CSVHGVNSGNTIYF. CDR3 coding DNA: TGCAGCGTTCATGGTGTTAACTCTGGAAACACCATATATTTT.